This T cell receptor beta chain originates from a study of shared clonotypes between healthy human individuals. At the level of the study: Three plates each covered CD4 naive and memory; CD8 naive two, CD8 memory one. Overall study findings and caveats: Clonotypes not shared had lower generation probabilities than those common to all four donors. Clonotype sharing across donors was expected to vary with sequencing depth. For naive CD4 cells, roughly 4.6% of clonotypes were shared across a few donors.

Method: immunoSEQ multiplex PCR; TCRdb's copy keeps in-frame clones and lacks some. The sample gives about 1 million clones, roughly 80% of which show up once; 1.4% to 1.5% is in the top ten. The germline V gene has CDR1 PRHDT and CDR2 FYEKMQ (reference sequence). There are 15 residues in the CDR3. Trimming left V 3 bases short and J 2 bases short, with 11 bases between. Concerning this clone: Its antigen is not identified.

This clonotype was obtained from a man in his late teens or twenties in good health. The V gene is TRBV13, the J gene TRBJ2-1; a weak D match, TRBD2 (7 bases). Input material: memory CD4+ T cells sorted from blood. Specified subset: CD45RA-negative fraction. CDR3 amino acids: CASSFKGGPYNEQFF. The CDR3 DNA follows: TGTGCCAGCAGCTTTAAGGGGGGGCCCTACAATGAGCAGTTCTTC.